The 10 T cell receptor beta chains listed next were all sequenced from one sample in a study of T cells in Graves' hyperthyroidism and ophthalmopathy. TCR beta CDR3 regions were amplified from RNA transcripts. An initial round of RT-PCR targeting the TCR CDR3 relied on the HTBI primer set. Each CDR3 protein is one row after TCRdb ran MiXCR on the multiplex PCR reads. Here the sample spans approximately 610,000 distinct CDR3 sequences, about 15% being singletons. Sequenced input: blood. The source of these receptors is a woman between 35 and 50 years old with Graves' ophthalmopathy.

Points on this clonotype: A much larger clone differs from this one at a single base, so this may be a read error. This rearrangement joins TRBV12-3 or TRBV12-4 to TRBJ1-3; D is ambiguous. The CDR3 covers 16 residues. Here the CDR3 reads CASGLYFSNSGNTVYF. The CDR3 DNA sequence: TGTGCCAGCGGTTTATATTTCAGCAACTCTGGAAACACCGTATATTTT.

The genes are TRBV30 and TRBJ2-7; 7 positions agree with TRBD2. The CDR3 runs 13 residues. J was trimmed by 7 bases and V by 8 bases; bases with no gene match: 14. Germline assignment: CDR1 GTSNPN and CDR2 SVGIG (reference sequence). Here the CDR3 reads CAVVGEGVREQYF. CDR3 DNA: TGTGCCGTAGTCGGGGAGGGAGTGCGGGAGCAGTACTTC.

The chain employs TRBV15 and TRBJ2-7; TRBD1 matches at 9 bases. CDR1 and CDR2 from the germline V gene are LNHNV and YYDKDF (reference sequence). The CDR3 extends over 16 amino acids. Trimming removed 6 bases from V and 7 bases from J; junction bases left unmatched: 16. This chain's CDR3 is CATRPQGTGKSQEQYF. CDR3 nucleotides: TGTGCCACCAGACCTCAGGGGACAGGGAAGTCGCAAGAGCAGTACTTC. Supplemented by reference TRBV15 and TRBJ2-7, the full variable domain reads DAMVIQNPRYQVTQFGKPVTLSCSQTLNHNVMYWYQQKSSQAPKLLFHYYDKDFNNEADTPDNFQSRRPNTSFCFLDIRSPGLGDTAMYLCATRPQGTGKSQEQYFGPGTRLTVT.

The V and J genes are TRBV18 and TRBJ2-7; 8 bases are a match to TRBD1. CDR3 length: 17 residues. Germline V CDR1 and CDR2: KGHSH, LQKENI. V lost 3 bases, J lost 4 bases, and 14 bases stayed unmatched. CDR3 region: CASSPLPPPGGLYEQYF. CDR3 coding DNA: TGTGCCAGCTCACCCCTACCACCCCCAGGGGGCTTGTACGAGCAGTACTTC.

This clonotype turned up a few times. The chain joins TRBV19 to TRBJ2-7; 15 bases line up with TRBD2. Looked up from germline, CDR1 is LNHDA and CDR2 is SQIVND (reference sequence). J gave up 5 bases and V 5 bases, and 13 bases lay outside the gene matches. The CDR3 loop spans 18 amino acids. The CDR3 bases are TGTGCCAGTAGTGCCGGACTAGCGGGAGGGTTTCTTTTCCACGAGCAGTACTTC. Its protein is CASSAGLAGGFLFHEQYF.

At least ten counts were recorded for this clonotype. The chain has TRBV5-1 and TRBJ2-7; no reliable D call. Germline CDR1 SGHRS, CDR2 YFSETQ. The V and J ends lost 5 bases and 4 bases respectively, with 10 bases between them. The CDR3 contains 12 residues. This CDR3 is CASRSQSYEQYF. For the CDR3, the DNA is TGCGCCAGCAGGTCCCAATCTTACGAGCAGTACTTC.

At least ten counts were recorded for this clonotype. CDR3 in amino acids: CASSDRQGVSYEQYF. DNA for the CDR3: TGTGCCAGCAGTGACCGACAGGGGGTTTCCTACGAGCAGTACTTC. This chain joins TRBV27 and TRBJ2-7, with 9 nucleotides matching TRBD1. J lost 1 base, V lost 5 bases, and 6 bases had no gene match. The CDR3 has 15 residues. Germline CDR1 MNHEY, CDR2 SMNVEV (reference sequence).

This clonotype has just a few counts. The rearrangement uses TRBV4-2 and TRBJ2-2; 8 nucleotides agree with TRBD2. CDR1 LGHNA and CDR2 YNFKEQ come from the germline V gene. Trimming took 4 bases from V and 5 from J; bases not matched to a gene: 9. There are 16 residues in the CDR3. CDR3 sequence: CASSRSISGGTGELFF. The CDR3 DNA is TGTGCCAGCAGCCGGTCCATCAGCGGGGGAACCGGGGAGCTGTTTTTT.

This clonotype has just a few counts. The V gene is TRBV4-1, the J gene TRBJ2-7, with a possible D match to TRBD1 (6 bases). This CDR3 is built from 16 residues. Germline V CDR1 and CDR2: MGHRA, YSYEKL. Trimming removed 1 base from V and 3 bases from J, with 16 bases in between. The DNA of the CDR3 is TGCGCCAGCAGCCAAGCTATAAGGGGGTCGATCTACGAGCAGTACTTC. This gives the protein CASSQAIRGSIYEQYF.

The table lists this clonotype with many counts. This chain uses TRBV6-1 with TRBJ1-6; the match to TRBD1 covers 10 bases. J lost 9 bases, V lost 5 bases, and 7 bases had no gene match. Germline V gene data show CDR1 as MNHNS and CDR2 as SASEGT. The CDR3 is made up of 15 amino acids. The CDR3 DNA reads TGTGCCAGCAGTACCAATGACAGGGGGCGTTCACCCCTCCACTTT. Translated, it gives CASSTNDRGRSPLHF.